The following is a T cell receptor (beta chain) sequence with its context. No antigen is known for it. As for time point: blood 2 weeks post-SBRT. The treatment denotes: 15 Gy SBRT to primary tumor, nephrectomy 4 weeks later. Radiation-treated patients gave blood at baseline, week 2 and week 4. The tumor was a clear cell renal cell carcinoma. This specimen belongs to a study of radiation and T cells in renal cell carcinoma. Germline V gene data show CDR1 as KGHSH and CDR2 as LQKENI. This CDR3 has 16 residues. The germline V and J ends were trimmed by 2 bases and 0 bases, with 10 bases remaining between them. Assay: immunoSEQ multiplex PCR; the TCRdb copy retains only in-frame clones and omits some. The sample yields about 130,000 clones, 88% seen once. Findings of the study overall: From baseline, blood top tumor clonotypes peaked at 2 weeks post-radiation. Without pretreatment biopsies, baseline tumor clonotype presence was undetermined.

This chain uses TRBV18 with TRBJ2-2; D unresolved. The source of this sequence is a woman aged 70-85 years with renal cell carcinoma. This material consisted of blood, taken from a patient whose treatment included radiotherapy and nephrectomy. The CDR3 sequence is CASSPLQFANTGELFF. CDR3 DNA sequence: TGTGCCAGCTCACCATTGCAGTTCGCGAACACCGGGGAGCTGTTTTTT. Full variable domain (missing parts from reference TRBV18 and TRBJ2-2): NAGVMQNPRHLVRRRGQEARLRCSPMKGHSHVYWYRQLPEEGLKFMVYLQKENIIDESGMPKERFSAEFPKEGPSILRIQQVVRGDSAAYFCASSPLQFANTGELFFGEGSRLTVL.